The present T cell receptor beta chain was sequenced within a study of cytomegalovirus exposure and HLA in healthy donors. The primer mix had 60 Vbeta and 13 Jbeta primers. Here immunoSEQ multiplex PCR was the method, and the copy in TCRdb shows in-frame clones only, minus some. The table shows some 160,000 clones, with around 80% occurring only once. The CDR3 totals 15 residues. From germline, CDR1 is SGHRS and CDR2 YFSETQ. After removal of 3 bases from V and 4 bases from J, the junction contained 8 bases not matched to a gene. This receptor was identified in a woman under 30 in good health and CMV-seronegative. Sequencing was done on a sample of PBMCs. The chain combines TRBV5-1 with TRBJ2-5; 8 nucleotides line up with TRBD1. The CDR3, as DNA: TGCGCCAGCAGCTCAGGGGGCGCCTATCGAGAGACCCAGTACTTC. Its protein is CASSSGGAYRETQYF.